This TCR beta chain was found in a study of Tregs in tolerant kidney transplant recipients. General study points: Few patients were studied, so findings need validation in larger groups. The most relevant donor-specific Treg TCRbeta repertoire apparently came from expansion with activated donor B cells.

The CDR3 runs 15 residues. Losses at the gene ends were 6 bases for V and 5 bases for J; bases not matched to a gene: 5. Germline values: CDR1 MNHEY, CDR2 SMNVEV (reference sequence). As to this clone: Its target is not known.

Clones were read by immunoSEQ multiplex PCR, and TCRdb kept only the in-frame ones, dropping some. Here the sample spans some 250,000 clones, 80% to 85% being singletons. Input material: CD4+ T cells from blood. The rearrangement links TRBV27 to TRBJ2-5, with 14 bases lining up with TRBD2. The clonotype comes from a human donor in good health. The CDR3 sequence: CASSGTSGRGETQYF. The CDR3 DNA sequence: TGTGCCAGCAGCGGGACTAGCGGGAGAGGGGAGACCCAGTACTTC.